These 32 T cell receptor beta chains originate from one sample sequenced in a study of regulatory T cells in long-lasting Graves disease. Time point reported: persistent/refractory GD, antithyroid drugs over 5 years with positive TRAb. Construction of the TCR library relied on RNA isolated from PBMCs. Arm-PCR of CDR3 regions with iRepertoire HTBI primers generated TCR beta libraries. TCRdb recomputed calls from the multiplex PCR reads with MiXCR, one row per CDR3 protein. The sample holds about 460,000 distinct CDR3 sequences, approximately 22% seen once. The specimen was peripheral blood mononuclear cells (PBMCs), collected when the disease was refractory, from a patient treated with antithyroid drugs. The receptor set was obtained from a female donor with Graves disease.

This clonotype was seen a handful of times. The V gene is TRBV19, the J gene TRBJ2-7; D remains unclear. CDR3 length: 11 amino acids. Germline CDR1 and CDR2: LNHDA and SQIVND (reference sequence). The V end was cut by 6 bases, the J end by 2 bases, with 5 bases between. For the CDR3, the DNA is TGTGCCAGTAGCGACGCCTACGAGCAGTACTTC. Translation gives CASSDAYEQYF.

This clonotype has at least ten counts. This chain's CDR3 is CASSSAGTEHYSNQPQHF. The DNA for the CDR3 is TGTGCCAGCAGTTCTGCCGGGACTGAACACTATAGCAATCAGCCCCAGCATTTT. The chain couples TRBV28 to TRBJ1-5; D perhaps matches TRBD1 (5 bases). CDR1 MDHEN and CDR2 SYDVKM come from the germline V gene. V was cut by 4 bases and J by 0 bases, with 19 bases left in between. The CDR3 has 18 residues.

Only a few counts were recorded for this clonotype. The genes are TRBV6-1 and TRBJ1-1; TRBD1 might be the D (5 bases). The V gene's germline CDR1 is MNHNS and CDR2 SASEGT. This CDR3 comprises 13 residues. V lost 6 bases to trimming and J lost 0 bases, with 8 bases between them. The CDR3 sequence is CASRQDLNTEAFF. The CDR3 nucleotides are TGTGCCAGCAGACAGGACTTGAACACTGAAGCTTTCTTT.

This clonotype was observed at least ten times. The chain is built from TRBV6-1 and TRBJ2-2; D unclear. In germline, CDR1 is MNHNS, CDR2 SASEGT. The CDR3 has 14 amino acids. Trimming stripped 3 bases from V and 0 bases from J, with 5 bases between. CDR3 sequence reads: CASSEAANTGELFF. In DNA, the CDR3 is TGTGCCAGCAGTGAGGCGGCGAACACCGGGGAGCTGTTTTTT.

The rearrangement links TRBV4-3 to TRBJ1-1, with TRBD1 as a possible D gene (6 bases). Germline V gene sequence: CDR1 LGHNA, CDR2 YSLEER. CDR3 length: 14 amino acids. The ends were cut back, 1 base at V and 4 bases at J, with 10 bases in the middle. CDR3 coding DNA: TGCGCCAGCAGCCAAGTGCGGGGGGCCACTGAAGCTTTCTTT. Its translation is CASSQVRGATEAFF.

This clonotype was picked up a small number of times. The chain couples TRBV7-9 to TRBJ2-2; D unclear. This CDR3 is 16 amino acids long. Per germline, CDR1 SEHNR and CDR2 FQNEAQ (reference sequence). Trimming shortened V by 7 bases and J by 1 base, and 16 bases separated the two germline ends. This CDR3 reads CASKSRPALNTGELFF. CDR3 nucleotides: TGTGCCAGCAAATCTCGACCGGCTCTGAACACCGGGGAGCTGTTTTTT.

There are many counts of this clonotype. The chain uses TRBV30 and TRBJ2-5; 13 nucleotides line up with TRBD2. Germline lookup yields CDR1 GTSNPN and CDR2 SVGIG (reference sequence). The ends lost 4 bases at V and 2 bases at J; junction bases unmatched: 1. The CDR3 contains 14 residues. Written as DNA, the CDR3 is TGTGCCTGGACGGGACTAGCGGGACAAGAGACCCAGTACTTC. This sequence encodes CAWTGLAGQETQYF.

The rearrangement links TRBV5-6 to TRBJ1-1; 7 bases fit TRBD1. V was clipped by 1 base and J by 8 bases; unmatched bases: 8. The CDR3 extends over 14 amino acids. CDR1 and CDR2 from the germline V gene are SGHDT and YYEEEE. In DNA form, the CDR3 reads TGTGCCAGCAGCTTGTATGAGGGGGCTGCGGAAGCTTTCTTT. Its protein product is CASSLYEGAAEAFF.

This chain joins TRBV7-2 and TRBJ2-7; possibly TRBD2 for D (5 bases). Per the germline V gene, CDR1 is SGHTA and CDR2 is FQGNSA. V lost 6 bases to trimming and J lost 6 bases, with 18 bases between them. This CDR3 contains 14 residues. The CDR3 DNA is TGTGCCAGCAGTCGGAGGCACCGAACGGGCGAGCAGTACTTC. Its protein product is CASSRRHRTGEQYF.

The table lists this clonotype with many counts. The V call is TRBV28, the J call TRBJ1-5; no firm D call. The CDR3 loop spans 17 amino acids. Germline V CDR1 and CDR2: MDHEN, SYDVKM. V was pared by 5 bases and J by 1 base, with 18 bases between. CDR3 coding DNA: TGTGCCAGCAGTCCCCAGCCCAGCGGGATGAGCAATCAGCCCCAGCATTTT. The encoded protein is CASSPQPSGMSNQPQHF.

This clonotype was counted ten times or more. J is TRBJ1-1 and V is TRBV6-1, with TRBD1 matching 9 bases. CDR3 size: 14 residues. The germline V gene encodes CDR1 MNHNS and CDR2 SASEGT. V shed 5 bases and J 6 bases; nucleotides not matched to a gene: 7. The CDR3 here is CASSQRTGVPEAFF. For the CDR3, the DNA is TGTGCCAGCAGTCAGCGGACAGGGGTACCTGAAGCTTTCTTT.

This clonotype was picked up a small number of times. The chain uses TRBV7-9 and TRBJ1-1, with 9 bases fitting TRBD1. In germline, CDR1 is SEHNR, CDR2 FQNEAQ (reference sequence). The V gene end was trimmed by 8 bases and the J gene end by 4 bases; junction bases not matched to a gene: 11. The CDR3 runs 15 residues. The CDR3 region has the DNA TGTGCCAGCGAAATGGCCCTACAGGGGGCCACTGAAGCTTTCTTT. Amino acid sequence: CASEMALQGATEAFF.

The sample holds a few counts of this clonotype. For the CDR3, the DNA is TGTGCCAGCAGCTCTTCCGGGGCAGAGGGGGAAAAACTGTTTTTT. Residues: CASSSSGAEGEKLFF. The genes are TRBV7-2 and TRBJ1-4, with a tentative D call TRBD1 (5 bases). This CDR3 spans 15 amino acids. Germline-derived CDR1 and CDR2 are SGHTA and FQGNSA. V lost 4 bases, J lost 8 bases, and 17 bases lay in between. Together with reference TRBV7-2 and TRBJ1-4, the CDR3 gives the full variable domain: GAGVSQSPSNKVTEKGKDVELRCDPISGHTALYWYRQSLGQGLEFLIYFQGNSAPDKSGLPSDRFSAERTGGSVSTLTIQRTQQEDSAVYLCASSSSGAEGEKLFFGSGTQLSVL.

This clonotype was seen many times. The CDR3 loop reads CASSSGQYNSPLHF. The CDR3 DNA is TGTGCCAGCAGCTCGGGACAGTATAATTCACCCCTCCACTTT. The chain joins TRBV27 to TRBJ1-6; 7 bases map to TRBD1. Trimming at V came to 6 bases and at J to 4 bases, leaving 3 bases not matched to a gene. Germline V gene data show CDR1 as MNHEY and CDR2 as SMNVEV (reference sequence). This CDR3 has 14 residues.

The chain couples TRBV7-9 to TRBJ2-5, with TRBD2 matching over 16 bases. Germline V gene sequence: CDR1 SEHNR, CDR2 FQNEAQ (reference sequence). V gave up 5 bases and J gave up 4 bases; unmatched junction bases: 7. The CDR3 loop spans 17 amino acids. CDR3 in amino acids: CASSPGLAGGSRETQYF. Here the CDR3 DNA reads TGTGCCAGCAGCCCGGGACTAGCGGGAGGGTCTCGAGAGACCCAGTACTTC. Filled out from reference TRBV7-9 and TRBJ2-5, the complete variable domain reads DTGVSQNPRHKITKRGQNVTFRCDPISEHNRLYWYRQTLGQGPEFLTYFQNEAQLEKSRLLSDRFSAERPKGSFSTLEIQRTEQGDSAMYLCASSPGLAGGSRETQYFGPGTRLLVL.

This clonotype was observed a handful of times. This chain uses TRBV28 with TRBJ2-4; 9 bases fit TRBD1. V was pared by 6 bases and J by 8 bases, with 2 bases of the junction left unmatched. This CDR3 region has 12 residues. Germline V gives CDR1 MDHEN, CDR2 SYDVKM. The chain's CDR3 is CASSRQGDIQYF. CDR3 DNA sequence: TGTGCCAGCAGCCGACAGGGGGACATTCAGTACTTC.

This clonotype was detected only a few times. The chain joins TRBV6-2 or TRBV6-3 to TRBJ2-7; 7 bases align to TRBD1. CDR1 and CDR2 (germline): MNHEY, SVGEGT. V was clipped by 4 bases and J by 6 bases; unmatched bases: 3. CDR3 length: 12 amino acids. CDR3 nucleotides: TGTGCCAGCAGTTTCGACAGGGCCGAGCAGTACTTC. It translates to CASSFDRAEQYF.

This clonotype was seen many times. This sequence joins TRBV7-9 and TRBJ1-2; D is ambiguous. This CDR3 is 11 amino acids long. Deletions cut 10 bases from V and 6 bases from J, with 12 bases between. The germline CDR1 and CDR2 sequences are SEHNR and FQNEAQ (reference sequence). CDR3 loop: CATTQGDGYTF. The CDR3 DNA reads as TGTGCCACGACCCAAGGAGATGGCTACACCTTC. Supplemented by reference TRBV7-9 and TRBJ1-2, the full variable domain reads DTGVSQNPRHKITKRGQNVTFRCDPISEHNRLYWYRQTLGQGPEFLTYFQNEAQLEKSRLLSDRFSAERPKGSFSTLEIQRTEQGDSAMYLCATTQGDGYTFGSGTRLTVV.

The chain is built from TRBV28 and TRBJ2-3; 10 bases are shared with TRBD2. The CDR3 runs 15 residues. V dropped 5 bases and J dropped 0; count of bases not matched to a gene: 2. The germline V gene encodes CDR1 MDHEN and CDR2 SYDVKM. DNA of the CDR3: TGTGCCAGCAGTCCTAGCGGGGGAAGCACAGATACGCAGTATTTT. It yields the protein CASSPSGGSTDTQYF. The full variable domain, completed using reference TRBV28 and TRBJ2-3, is DVKVTQSSRYLVKRTGEKVFLECVQDMDHENMFWYRQDPGLGLRLIYFSYDVKMKEKGDIPEGYSVSREKKERFSLILESASTNQTSMYLCASSPSGGSTDTQYFGPGTRLTVL.

This chain uses TRBV6-1 with TRBJ2-7; D is ambiguous. The CDR3 spans 11 residues. In germline, CDR1 is MNHNS, CDR2 SASEGT. V lost 6 bases and J lost 3, with 6 bases in between. The CDR3, as DNA: TGTGCCAGCAGACACAGCTACGAGCAGTACTTC. This translates into CASRHSYEQYF.

On this clonotype itself: This could be a read error, since a much larger clone is one nucleotide away. The rearrangement joins TRBV6-1 to TRBJ1-2, with TRBD1 as a possible D gene (5 bases). Trimming removed 4 bases from V and 10 bases from J, with 10 bases in between. The CDR3 has 11 amino acids. CDR1 MNHNS and CDR2 SASEGT come from the germline V gene. The CDR3 protein is CASSGGFDYTF. The CDR3 DNA is TGTGCCAGCAGTGGGGGGTTTGACTACACCTTC.

This clonotype occurred many times. The chain employs TRBV27 and TRBJ2-5; D is possibly TRBD2 (6 bases). The CDR3 is made up of 15 amino acids. Germline-derived CDR1 and CDR2 are MNHEY and SMNVEV (reference sequence). The ends were cut back, 3 bases at V and 2 bases at J, with 13 bases in the middle. The CDR3 sequence: CASSLAAGRQETQYF. The CDR3, as DNA: TGTGCCAGCAGTTTGGCGGCGGGGAGGCAAGAGACCCAGTACTTC.

The chain couples TRBV20-1 to TRBJ1-4; 7 nucleotides match TRBD1. Trimming removed 4 bases from V and 7 bases from J; junction bases left unmatched: 9. The germline CDR1 and CDR2 sequences are DFQATT and SNEGSKA (reference sequence). This CDR3 comprises 14 residues. CDR3 residues: CSAKQRDSLEKLFF. The CDR3 DNA is TGCAGTGCTAAACAGCGGGACAGCCTTGAAAAACTGTTTTTT.

The rearrangement joins TRBV20-1 to TRBJ2-2, with TRBD2 matching 10 bases. CDR3 size: 16 residues. V lost 4 bases, J lost 2 bases, and 7 bases stayed unmatched. The germline V gene has CDR1 DFQATT and CDR2 SNEGSKA (reference sequence). Here the CDR3 DNA reads TGCAGTGCTAAAAGGGCTAGCGGGGGTAACACCGGGGAGCTGTTTTTT. Translating it yields CSAKRASGGNTGELFF.

The chain combines TRBV6-2 or TRBV6-3 with TRBJ1-1; 8 bases line up with TRBD1. CDR1 is MNHEY and CDR2 is SVGEGT in the germline V gene. V shed 6 bases and J 2 bases; nucleotides not matched to a gene: 8. CDR3 length: 15 amino acids. The CDR3 nucleotides read TGTGCCAGCAGCCCCAGGGGGCGCATTAACACTGAAGCTTTCTTT. It yields the protein CASSPRGRINTEAFF.

Only one count was recorded for this clonotype. This clone may be a read error of a much larger clone one base away. The J gene is TRBJ2-1, the V gene TRBV12-5; D not resolved. CDR1 is LGHNT, CDR2 FRNRAP, per germline. The CDR3 consists of 12 residues. CDR3 sequence reads: CASGRVYNEQLF. CDR3 nucleotide sequence: TGTGCTAGTGGAAGGGTCTACAATGAGCAGCTCTTC.

This chain joins TRBV6-5 and TRBJ1-5, with D uncertain. This CDR3 contains 12 residues. CDR1 and CDR2 from the germline V gene are MNHEY and SVGAGI. Trimming left V 2 bases short and J 7 bases short, with 6 bases between. This CDR3 is CASSYGKQPQHF. The CDR3 nucleotides are TGTGCCAGCAGTTACGGGAAACAGCCCCAGCATTTT.

Ten or more counts support this clonotype. The chain combines TRBV28 with TRBJ2-7, with 9 positions matching TRBD1. CDR3 length: 17 amino acids. Losses at the gene ends were 4 bases for V and 2 bases for J; bases not matched to a gene: 12. Per germline, CDR1 MDHEN and CDR2 SYDVKM. Written as DNA, the CDR3 is TGTGCCAGCAGTTGGGTGGGTCGCCGACAGGGGGCCTACGAGCAGTACTTC. Translating gives CASSWVGRRQGAYEQYF.

On this clonotype itself: Possible read error: a much larger clone is one base away. The gene calls are TRBV15 and TRBJ1-6; D possibly corresponds to TRBD1 (6 bases). Germline CDR1 is LNHNV and CDR2 is YYDKDF (reference sequence). The CDR3 is 15 residues long. The CDR3 protein is CATGRGTGIGSPLHF. In DNA, the CDR3 is TGTGCCACCGGCAGAGGTACAGGGATTGGTTCACCCCTCCACTTT.

Turning to this clonotype: Just one base apart from a much larger clone, this may be a read error. The chain joins TRBV7-2 to TRBJ2-5; possibly TRBD2 for D (7 bases). The CDR3 extends over 15 amino acids. CDR1 is SGHTA and CDR2 is FQGNSA in the germline V gene. CDR3 nucleotide sequence: TGTGCCAGCAGCGGGAGGGGGGCCTCTGGTGAGATCCAGTACTTC. This translates into CASSGRGASGEIQYF. Full variable domain (outside the CDR3, taken from reference TRBV7-2 and TRBJ2-5): GAGVSQSPSNKVTEKGKDVELRCDPISGHTALYWYRQSLGQGLEFLIYFQGNSAPDKSGLPSDRFSAERTGGSVSTLTIQRTQQEDSAVYLCASSGRGASGEIQYFGPGTRLLVL.

This chain joins TRBV4-3 and TRBJ2-7, with a tentative D call TRBD1 (5 bases). CDR1 LGHNA and CDR2 YSLEER come from the germline V gene. V shed 0 bases and J shed 5 bases, with 14 bases lying between them. The CDR3 spans 15 residues. The chain's CDR3 is CASSQESVQGDEQYF. The CDR3 nucleotides are TGCGCCAGCAGCCAAGAGTCAGTGCAGGGCGACGAGCAGTACTTC.

This clonotype occurred many times. The chain links TRBV20-1 to TRBJ2-5; D is unresolved. Germline CDR1 DFQATT, CDR2 SNEGSKA (reference sequence). The CDR3 spans 13 residues. Trimming removed 3 bases from V and 2 bases from J, with 10 bases in between. CDR3 region: CSARLDGQETQYF. The CDR3, as DNA: TGCAGTGCTAGGCTGGACGGGCAAGAGACCCAGTACTTC.